The 5 T cell receptor beta chains reported below all come from one sample, sequenced in a study of beta chain features in type 1 diabetes. What these receptors recognize is not known. What was sequenced were expressed TCRB transcripts, since all of the isolated RNA had been reverse transcribed. Generated by immunoSEQ multiplex PCR, the TCRdb table keeps only in-frame clones and is missing some. This table holds 150,000 to 200,000 clones, almost 65% found once. The study, taken as a whole, reports: Moderately but significantly shorter TCRB CDR3s were found in Type 1 diabetes patients in all four CD4+ subsets.

Sequencing used naive CD4+ T cells from blood. The source of these receptors is a man aged 25 to 40 with type 1 diabetes.

This chain connects TRBV7-2 to TRBJ2-5; 7 nucleotides agree with TRBD2. V gave up 6 bases and J gave up 5 bases; unmatched junction bases: 9. The CDR3 consists of 14 residues. Germline V lookup: CDR1 SGHTA, CDR2 FQGNSA. CDR3 bases: TGTGCCAGCAGTCAGAGCGGGGTGAGCGAGACCCAGTACTTC. Its protein is CASSQSGVSETQYF.

The chain is built from TRBV7-9 and TRBJ1-4; 10 bases align to TRBD1. V gave up 5 bases and J gave up 6 bases; unmatched junction bases: 6. Germline-derived CDR1 and CDR2 are SEHNR and FQNEAQ (reference sequence). CDR3 length equals 15 residues. The CDR3 region is CASSPTGQGDEKLFF. The CDR3 nucleotides read TGTGCCAGCAGCCCGACAGGACAGGGGGATGAAAAACTGTTTTTT.

There are a few counts of this clone. The CDR3, as DNA: TGCAGCCCCCGGGACGGACGCTACAATGAGCAGTTCTTC. Amino acids: CSPRDGRYNEQFF. The rearrangement uses TRBV29-1 and TRBJ2-1; D may correspond to TRBD1 or TRBD2 (5 bases each). CDR1 is SQVTM, CDR2 ANQGSEA, per germline. V lost 8 bases and J lost 3, with 14 bases in between. The CDR3 totals 13 residues.

The chain employs TRBV5-1 and TRBJ2-7; D is possibly TRBD2 (5 bases). CDR1 and CDR2 (germline): SGHRS, YFSETQ. Trimming cost V 5 bases and J 0 bases, with 15 bases left between them. This CDR3 comprises 15 residues. The CDR3 loop reads CASRSPGNPSYEQYF. CDR3 coding DNA: TGCGCCAGCAGGTCTCCGGGAAACCCCTCCTACGAGCAGTACTTC.

The rearrangement joins TRBV6-5 to TRBJ1-5; D perhaps matches TRBD1 (6 bases). Germline V lookup: CDR1 MNHEY, CDR2 SVGAGI. Between the trimmed V and J ends, which lost 8 bases and 2 bases, there was a span of 7 bases. The CDR3 is 12 residues long. CDR3: CASSGGNQPQHF. The CDR3 nucleotides are TGTGCCAGCTCAGGGGGCAATCAGCCCCAGCATTTT.